The clone carrying this TCR beta chain was observed many times. Its antigen is not known. TCRdb ran MiXCR on the RT-PCR reads and lists one entry per CDR3 protein. The sample lists 500,000 to 650,000 distinct CDR3 sequences, 6.5% to 8% seen once, with over 10% in the top ten. The sample originates from a study of response to subunit inactivated influenza vaccine. Overall study findings and caveats: New T cells are recruited in small numbers by each seasonal influenza vaccination, according to the authors' suggestion.

This TCR derives from a man in his fifties or sixties who received an inactivated influenza vaccine. Sequencing used PBMCs from blood, obtained roughly 24 months after vaccination.

CDR3 nucleotide sequence: TGTGCCAGCAGTGAAGGCGGGTTGCCCTACGAGCAGTACTTC. As protein: CASSEGGLPYEQYF. The V and J genes are TRBV2 and TRBJ2-7; a weak D match, TRBD2 (5 bases). The V and J ends lost 1 base and 2 bases respectively, with 9 bases between them. Germline V lookup: CDR1 SNHLY, CDR2 FYNNEI. CDR3 size: 14 residues.